One TCR beta chain is described in this entry. Its antigen is unknown. This specimen belongs to a study of CD8+ T cells in alopecia areata. Study-wide results and limits: Tofacitinib did not eliminate many expanded lesional clones from scalp or blood.

Per germline, CDR1 MNHEY and CDR2 SMNVEV (reference sequence). V lost 2 bases and J 6 bases, leaving 7 bases between the germline ends. CDR3 size: 12 residues. Following RNA extraction, reverse transcription yielded cDNA that acted as the sequencing template. TCRdb's copy holds only in-frame clones and misses some; the assay was immunoSEQ multiplex PCR. The data hold 130,000 or so clones, with 61% observed a single time. Treatment denoted: oral pan-JAK inhibitor, 5-10 mg twice daily. Investigators sorted PBMCs to obtain both CD4+ and CD8+ T cells. The chain recombines TRBV27 with TRBJ1-1; no definite D call. This TCR came from a human donor with alopecia areata. The sequencing here drew on CD4+ T cells sorted from blood, taken at week 4, from a patient treated with tofacitinib. The CDR3 nucleotides read TGTGCCAGCAGTTTAGGGCAGTCTGAAGCTTTCTTT. This sequence encodes CASSLGQSEAFF.